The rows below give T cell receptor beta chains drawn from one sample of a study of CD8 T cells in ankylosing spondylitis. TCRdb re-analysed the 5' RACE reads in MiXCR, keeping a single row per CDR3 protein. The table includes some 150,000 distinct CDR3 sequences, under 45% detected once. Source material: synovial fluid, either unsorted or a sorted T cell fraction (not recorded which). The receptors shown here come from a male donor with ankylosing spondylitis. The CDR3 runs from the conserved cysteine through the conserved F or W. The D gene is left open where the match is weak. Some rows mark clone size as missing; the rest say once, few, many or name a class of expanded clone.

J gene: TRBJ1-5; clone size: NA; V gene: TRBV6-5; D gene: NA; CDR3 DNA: TGTGCCAGCAGTTACGGGGGTGGCAATCAGCCCCAGCATTTT; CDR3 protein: CASSYGGGNQPQHF
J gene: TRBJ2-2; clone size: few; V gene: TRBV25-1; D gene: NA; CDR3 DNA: TGTGCCAGCAGTGAATATATAGGAGTCAGGAACACCGGGGAGCTGTTTTTT; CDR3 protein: CASSEYIGVRNTGELFF
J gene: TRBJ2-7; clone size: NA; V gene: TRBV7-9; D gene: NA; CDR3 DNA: TGTGCCAGCAGCCTGGACATCGTCTCCTACGAGCAGTACTTC; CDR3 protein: CASSLDIVSYEQYF
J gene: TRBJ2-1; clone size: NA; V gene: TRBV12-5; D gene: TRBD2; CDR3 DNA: TGTGCTAGTGGAAACAGCGGGAGGCTTTCTTACAATGAGCAGTTCTTC; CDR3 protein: CASGNSGRLSYNEQFF
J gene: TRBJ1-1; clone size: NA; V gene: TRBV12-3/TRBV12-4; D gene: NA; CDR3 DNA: TGTGCCAGCAGCCGGGACCCATTCGAGATGAACACTGAAGCTTTCTTT; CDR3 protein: CASSRDPFEMNTEAFF
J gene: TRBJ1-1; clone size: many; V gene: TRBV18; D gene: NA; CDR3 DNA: TGTGCCAGCTCACCGACGGTCACTGAAGCTTTCTTT; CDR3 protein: CASSPTVTEAFF
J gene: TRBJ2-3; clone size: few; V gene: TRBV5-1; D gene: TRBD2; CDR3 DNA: TGCGCCAGCAGCTTGTATGGTAGCGGGATCACAGATACGCAGTATTTT; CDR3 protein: CASSLYGSGITDTQYF
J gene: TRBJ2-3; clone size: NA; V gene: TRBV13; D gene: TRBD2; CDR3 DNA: TGTGCCAGCAGCGGCGGAGGGAGGGGCACAGATACGCAGTATTTT; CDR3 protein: CASSGGGRGTDTQYF
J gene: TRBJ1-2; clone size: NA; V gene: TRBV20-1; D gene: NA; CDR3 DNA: TGCAGTGCTAGAGGCCCCAGGGGAAAGGCTTCTGGCTACACCTTC; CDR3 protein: CSARGPRGKASGYTF
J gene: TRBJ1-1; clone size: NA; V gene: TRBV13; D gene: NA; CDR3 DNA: TGTGCCAGCAGCGAGTGGGGGGACTCGGTCTTAGCTTTCTTT; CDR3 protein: CASSEWGDSVLAFF
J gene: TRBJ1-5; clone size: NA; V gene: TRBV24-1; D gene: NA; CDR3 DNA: TGTGCCACCAGTGCGGGGGACAATCAGCCCCAGCATTTT; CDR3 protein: CATSAGDNQPQHF
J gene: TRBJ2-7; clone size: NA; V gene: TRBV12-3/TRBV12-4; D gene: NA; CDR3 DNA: TGTGCCAGCAGTTTAGATGACAGCCTTGGTGCCTACGAGCAGTACTTC; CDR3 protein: CASSLDDSLGAYEQYF
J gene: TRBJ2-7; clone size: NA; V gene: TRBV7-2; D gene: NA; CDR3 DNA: TGTGCCAGCAGCTTTGGACCCTCCTACGAGCAGTACTTC; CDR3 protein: CASSFGPSYEQYF
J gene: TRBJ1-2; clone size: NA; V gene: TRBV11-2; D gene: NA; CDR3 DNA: TGTGCCAGCAGCTTAGTTTGGCCTGCTAACTATGGCTACACCTTC; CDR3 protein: CASSLVWPANYGYTF
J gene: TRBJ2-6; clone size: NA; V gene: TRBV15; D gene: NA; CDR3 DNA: TGTGCCACCAGCAGAGCCCCCCGAGGGTGGGGGTCTGGGGCCAACGTCCTGACTTTC; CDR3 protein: CATSRAPRGWGSGANVLTF
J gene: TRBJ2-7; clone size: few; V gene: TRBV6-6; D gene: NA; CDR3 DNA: TGTGCCACCCTCTCAGGGAACGAGCAGTACTTC; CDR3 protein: CATLSGNEQYF
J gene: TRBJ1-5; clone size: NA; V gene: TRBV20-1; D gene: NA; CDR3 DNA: TGCAGTGCCCTGACAGGTACCAAGGGCAATCAGCCCCAGCATTTT; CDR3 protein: CSALTGTKGNQPQHF
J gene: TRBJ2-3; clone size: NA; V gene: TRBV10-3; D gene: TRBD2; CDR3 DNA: TGTGCCATCAGTGGCTTCGCGGGAGGCACAGATACGCAGTATTTT; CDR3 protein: CAISGFAGGTDTQYF
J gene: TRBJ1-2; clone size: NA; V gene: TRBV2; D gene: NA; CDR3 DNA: TGTGCCAGCAGTAACCCCGGGGGACGTCTGGGACGTGGCTACACCTTC; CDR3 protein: CASSNPGGRLGRGYTF
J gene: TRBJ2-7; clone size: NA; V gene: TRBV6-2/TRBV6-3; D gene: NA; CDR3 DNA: TGTGCCAGCAGTATCCTGGACGGCCCCTACGAGCAGTACTTC; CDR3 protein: CASSILDGPYEQYF
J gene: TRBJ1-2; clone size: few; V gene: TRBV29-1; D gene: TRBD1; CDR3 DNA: TGCAGCGTGGGACAGGGGGCGGGTGGCTACACCTTC; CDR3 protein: CSVGQGAGGYTF
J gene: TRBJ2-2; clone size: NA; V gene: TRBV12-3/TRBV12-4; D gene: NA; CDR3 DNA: TGTGCCAGCAGCCCCCTGGCGGGACAGAAGAACACCGGGGAGCTGTTTTTT; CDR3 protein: CASSPLAGQKNTGELFF
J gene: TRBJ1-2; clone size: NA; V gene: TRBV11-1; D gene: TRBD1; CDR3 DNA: TGTGCCAGCAGCTTTAGGAGGAAGGACAGGGGCCCTGAAAACTATGGCTACACCTTC; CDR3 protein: CASSFRRKDRGPENYGYTF
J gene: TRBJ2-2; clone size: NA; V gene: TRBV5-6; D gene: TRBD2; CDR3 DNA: TGTGCCAGCAGCTTGGGGGCTGGACTAGCAGCGAACACCGGGGAGCTGTTTTTT; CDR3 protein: CASSLGAGLAANTGELFF
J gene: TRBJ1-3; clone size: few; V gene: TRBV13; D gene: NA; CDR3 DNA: TGTGCCAGCAGCTCGCACTCCGGGTTCTCTGGAAACACCATATATTTT; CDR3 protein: CASSSHSGFSGNTIYF
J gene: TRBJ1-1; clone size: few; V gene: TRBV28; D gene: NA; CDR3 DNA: TGTGCCAGCAGGCCTGGACGCGGTGAAGCTTTCTTT; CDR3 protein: CASRPGRGEAFF
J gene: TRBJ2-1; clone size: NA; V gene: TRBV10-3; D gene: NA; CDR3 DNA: TGTGCCATCACTAGGACTCACTGGGATGAGCAGTTCTTC; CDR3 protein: CAITRTHWDEQFF
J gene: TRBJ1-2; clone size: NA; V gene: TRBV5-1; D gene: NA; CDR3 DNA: TGCGCCAGCAGCCGGGACGGGGGGAACTATGGCTACACCTTC; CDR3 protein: CASSRDGGNYGYTF
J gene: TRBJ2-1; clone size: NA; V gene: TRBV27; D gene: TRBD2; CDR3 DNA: TGTGCCAGCAGTTTCGCTAGCGGCGGTTACAATGAGCAGTTCTTC; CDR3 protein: CASSFASGGYNEQFF
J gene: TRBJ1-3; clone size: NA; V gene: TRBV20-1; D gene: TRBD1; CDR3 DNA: TGCAGTGCCCAGGACAGGGTAATTGGAAACACCATATATTTT; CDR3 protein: CSAQDRVIGNTIYF
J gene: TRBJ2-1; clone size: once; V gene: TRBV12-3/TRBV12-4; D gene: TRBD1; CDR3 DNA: TGTGCCAGCAGTGCACGGACAGGGAATTACAATGAGCAGTTCTTC; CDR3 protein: CASSARTGNYNEQFF
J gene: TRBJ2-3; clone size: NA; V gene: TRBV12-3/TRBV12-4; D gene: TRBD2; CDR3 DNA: TGTGCCAGCAGTTTAAGCGGGGGGGCAGATACGCAGTATTTT; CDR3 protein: CASSLSGGADTQYF
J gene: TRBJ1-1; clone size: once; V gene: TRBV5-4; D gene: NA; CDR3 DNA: TGTGCCAGCAGCTTGAGGCCCAGCGGCTGGGGGAATGCTGAAGCTTTCTTT; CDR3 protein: CASSLRPSGWGNAEAFF
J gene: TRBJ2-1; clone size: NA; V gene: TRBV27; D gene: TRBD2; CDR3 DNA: TGTGCCAGCAGTTACTCTAGCGGGATAGGATACAATGAGCAGTTCTTC; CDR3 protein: CASSYSSGIGYNEQFF
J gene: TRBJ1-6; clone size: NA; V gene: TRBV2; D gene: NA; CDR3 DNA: TGTGCCAGCAGTGAAGTGAGCTCCTATAATTCACCCCTCCACTTT; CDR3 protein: CASSEVSSYNSPLHF
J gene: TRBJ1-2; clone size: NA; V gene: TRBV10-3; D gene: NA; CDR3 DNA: TGTGCCATCAGTGAGACTCCGGGACGGGCCTATGGCTACACCTTC; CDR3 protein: CAISETPGRAYGYTF
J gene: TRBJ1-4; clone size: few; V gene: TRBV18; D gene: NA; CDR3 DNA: TGTGCCAGCTCACTCGACGTGGAAGAACTGTTTTTT; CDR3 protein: CASSLDVEELFF
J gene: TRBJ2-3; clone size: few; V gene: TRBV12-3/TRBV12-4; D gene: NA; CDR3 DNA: TGTGCCAGCAGTACGGGACGGACTAGCACAGATACGCAGTATTTT; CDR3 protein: CASSTGRTSTDTQYF
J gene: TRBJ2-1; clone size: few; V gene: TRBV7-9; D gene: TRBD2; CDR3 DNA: TGTGCCAGCAGCCCGCTTTTAGCGGGGGTAAATGAGCAGTTCTTC; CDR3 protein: CASSPLLAGVNEQFF
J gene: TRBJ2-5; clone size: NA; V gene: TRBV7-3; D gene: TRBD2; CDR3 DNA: TGTGCCAGCAGCACGGGACTAGCGGGATGGGAGACCCAGTACTTC; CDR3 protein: CASSTGLAGWETQYF
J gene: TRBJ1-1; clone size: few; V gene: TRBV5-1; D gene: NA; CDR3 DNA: TGCGCCAGCAGCTTGGATGTGGGCCTAGCGACTGAAGCTTTCTTT; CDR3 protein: CASSLDVGLATEAFF
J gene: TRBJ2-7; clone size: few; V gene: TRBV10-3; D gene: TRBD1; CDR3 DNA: TGTGCCATCAGGCCTCAGGGGGCGAGGGACGAGCAGTACTTC; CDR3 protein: CAIRPQGARDEQYF
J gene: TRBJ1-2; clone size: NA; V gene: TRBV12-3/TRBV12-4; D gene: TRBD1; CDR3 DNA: TGTGCCAGCAGTTTATGGACAGGTTTCGACTATGGCTACACCTTC; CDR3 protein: CASSLWTGFDYGYTF
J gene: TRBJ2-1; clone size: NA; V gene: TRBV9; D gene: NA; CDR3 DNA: TGTGCCAGCAGCGTAGTTTCCCAGCCAAATGAGCAGTTCTTC; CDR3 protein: CASSVVSQPNEQFF
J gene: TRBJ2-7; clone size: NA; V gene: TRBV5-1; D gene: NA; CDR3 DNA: TGCGCCAGCAGCTGGACGGACTTCTCCTACGAGCAGTACTTC; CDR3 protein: CASSWTDFSYEQYF
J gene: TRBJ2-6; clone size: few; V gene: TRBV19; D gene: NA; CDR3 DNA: TGTGCCAGTAGCCCCCAAGGGGGTTCCGGGGCCAACGTCCTGACTTTC; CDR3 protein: CASSPQGGSGANVLTF
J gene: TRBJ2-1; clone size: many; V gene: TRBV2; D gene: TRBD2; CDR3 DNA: TGTGCCAGCAGTGAATTCGGGGCTAGCGGTTACAATGAGCAGTTCTTC; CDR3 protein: CASSEFGASGYNEQFF
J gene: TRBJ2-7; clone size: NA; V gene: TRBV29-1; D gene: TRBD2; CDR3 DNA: TGCAGCGTTGCGGGAGGGGAATACGAGCAGTACTTC; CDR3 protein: CSVAGGEYEQYF
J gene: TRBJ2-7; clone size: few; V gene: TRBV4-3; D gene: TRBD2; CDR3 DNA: TGCGCCAGCAGCCAAGATCTGGGGCTAGCGGGCCTCGGGAACTACGAGCAGTACTTC; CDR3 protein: CASSQDLGLAGLGNYEQYF
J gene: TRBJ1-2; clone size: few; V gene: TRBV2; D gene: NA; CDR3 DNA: TGTGCCAGCAGTGAAGGTCACGGGACACTCTTCTATGGCTACACCTTC; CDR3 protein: CASSEGHGTLFYGYTF
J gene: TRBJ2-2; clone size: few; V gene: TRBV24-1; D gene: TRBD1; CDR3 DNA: TGTGCCACCAGTGATGCAAATCGGGGGACAGGGCCTTTATGGACCGGGGAGCTGTTTTTT; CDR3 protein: CATSDANRGTGPLWTGELFF